The 22 T cell receptor beta chains below were found in one sample sequenced in a study of blood T cell repertoires in COVID-19. Assay used: immunoSEQ multiplex PCR; TCRdb lists only in-frame clones, some missing. In the table there are over 100,000 clones, around nine tenths of which are singletons. Material for sequencing was peripheral blood. These receptors were taken from an older woman with COVID-19, enrolled during active disease.

J is TRBJ2-3 and V is TRBV18; D call uncertain. The CDR3 length is 14 residues. Germline V gene sequence: CDR1 KGHSH, CDR2 LQKENI. Deletions cut 2 bases from V and 1 base from J, with 7 bases between. The CDR3 DNA reads as TGTGCCAGCTCACCAAGTCGGGGCACAGATACGCAGTATTTT. Encoded protein: CASSPSRGTDTQYF.

This clone occurred once. CDR3 protein: CASTLLREEGQYF. DNA of the CDR3: TGTGCCAGCACCCTCCTCAGGGAGGAGGGGCAGTACTTC. The chain employs TRBV7-8 and TRBJ2-7, with D perhaps TRBD2 (6 bases). The V gene lost 7 bases and the J gene lost 9 bases, with 19 bases spanning the gap. Germline V lookup: CDR1 SGHVS, CDR2 FQNEAQ. This CDR3 spans 13 amino acids.

The V and J genes are TRBV12-3 or TRBV12-4 and TRBJ2-5; D ambiguous. The CDR3 runs 12 residues. The V end lost 5 bases, the J end lost 4 bases, and 8 bases lay between the germline ends. The CDR3 DNA reads TGTGCCAGCAGTGAGATGCGAGAGACCCAGTACTTC. Translation gives CASSEMRETQYF.

The chain has TRBV10-3 and TRBJ2-7; D call uncertain. The CDR3 contains 15 residues. Trimming cost V 3 bases and J 0 bases, with 12 bases left between them. The V gene's germline CDR1 is ENHRY and CDR2 SYGVKD. The CDR3 coding sequence is TGTGCCATCAGTGACCCACGAGGTACCTCCTACGAGCAGTACTTC. Protein sequence: CAISDPRGTSYEQYF.

This chain connects TRBV4-1 to TRBJ2-5; D is possibly TRBD1 (6 bases). V was clipped by 1 base and J by 2 bases, with 11 bases between them. In germline, CDR1 is MGHRA, CDR2 YSYEKL. The CDR3 runs 15 residues. The CDR3 is CASSQGWDKQETQYF. DNA of the CDR3: TGCGCCAGCAGCCAAGGGTGGGACAAGCAAGAGACCCAGTACTTC.

The chain links TRBV28 to TRBJ2-3; no firm D call. The CDR3 runs to 12 residues. The germline V gene has CDR1 MDHEN and CDR2 SYDVKM. Trimming took off 6 bases at V and 6 bases at J, with 10 bases between the two ends. The CDR3 reads CASRTNLDTQYF. CDR3 coding DNA: TGTGCCAGCAGGACAAACCTGGATACGCAGTATTTT. Based on the CDR3 plus reference TRBV28 and TRBJ2-3, the full variable domain is DVKVTQSSRYLVKRTGEKVFLECVQDMDHENMFWYRQDPGLGLRLIYFSYDVKMKEKGDIPEGYSVSREKKERFSLILESASTNQTSMYLCASRTNLDTQYFGPGTRLTVL.

The CDR3 spells CAWSVGSSGGAGETQYF. Here the CDR3 DNA reads TGTGCCTGGAGTGTAGGGTCTAGCGGGGGGGCTGGTGAGACCCAGTACTTC. The chain has TRBV30 and TRBJ2-5, with 12 bases that match TRBD2. The germline V gene encodes CDR1 GTSNPN and CDR2 SVGIG (reference sequence). V shed 0 bases and J 5 bases; nucleotides not matched to a gene: 10. CDR3 length: 17 amino acids.

The chain joins TRBV12-3 or TRBV12-4 to TRBJ1-5; D is uncertain. The CDR3 is made up of 12 amino acids. V lost 2 bases, J lost 6 bases, and 5 bases lay in between. CDR3 nucleotide sequence: TGTGCCAGCAGTTTAAATAGTCAGCCCCAGCATTTT. Translated: CASSLNSQPQHF.

The CDR3 region has the DNA TGTGCCAGCAGCATGGACAGCACCAATCAGCCCCAGCATTTT. This codes for CASSMDSTNQPQHF. V usage is TRBV7-9 and J usage is TRBJ1-5; a possible D gene is TRBD1 (6 bases). Trimming cost V 5 bases and J 3 bases, with 11 bases left between them. The CDR3 contains 14 residues. The germline CDR1 and CDR2 sequences are SEHNR and FQNEAQ (reference sequence).

The gene calls are TRBV7-2 and TRBJ2-7; D possibly corresponds to TRBD2 (6 bases). Germline V gene data show CDR1 as SGHTA and CDR2 as FQGNSA. Trimming removed 7 bases from V and 0 bases from J, with 19 bases in between. The length of the CDR3 is 16 residues. DNA for the CDR3: TGTGCCAGCACCCGAAAGAGTGACGGGAGCTCCTACGAGCAGTACTTC. Amino acid sequence: CASTRKSDGSSYEQYF.

This chain connects TRBV12-3 or TRBV12-4 to TRBJ1-1, with no clear D. CDR3 length: 12 amino acids. V shed 4 bases and J shed 4 bases, with 7 bases lying between them. As DNA, the CDR3 is TGTGCCAGCAGTTCAGGTTTCACTGAAGCTTTCTTT. This translates into CASSSGFTEAFF.

The rearrangement uses TRBV28 and TRBJ1-5, with 7 bases identical to TRBD1. CDR1 is MDHEN, CDR2 SYDVKM, per germline. Germline trimming cut 8 bases from V and 3 bases from J; bases unmatched to any gene: 4. The CDR3 is 13 amino acids. This CDR3 reads CASWDRNNQPQHF. In DNA form, the CDR3 reads TGTGCCAGCTGGGACAGAAACAATCAGCCCCAGCATTTT.

J is TRBJ2-3 and V is TRBV25-1; no definite D call. The CDR3 consists of 15 residues. Germline values: CDR1 MGHDK, CDR2 SYGVNS. V lost 3 bases and J 0 bases, leaving 10 bases between the germline ends. CDR3 nucleotides: TGTGCCAGCAGTGATCCAGGAACTAGCACAGATACGCAGTATTTT. Its protein is CASSDPGTSTDTQYF.

This chain uses TRBV18 with TRBJ1-6; possible D gene TRBD1, 6 bases. CDR1 KGHSH and CDR2 LQKENI come from the germline V gene. The CDR3 contains 15 residues. The V end was cut by 1 base, the J end by 10 bases, with 14 bases between. The CDR3 DNA sequence: TGTGCCAGCTCACCACTTGACGGGCAGGGGTCACCCCTCCACTTT. Its protein product is CASSPLDGQGSPLHF.

The J gene is TRBJ1-6, the V gene TRBV30; 7 bases are shared with TRBD1. V shed 5 bases and J 0 bases; nucleotides not matched to a gene: 7. Germline CDR1 and CDR2: GTSNPN and SVGIG (reference sequence). This CDR3 is built from 16 residues. The CDR3 coding sequence is TGTGCCTGGTCCCAGACAGGGAGCTCCTATAATTCACCCCTCCACTTT. Its protein product is CAWSQTGSSYNSPLHF. The full variable domain, in which reference TRBV30 and TRBJ1-6 provide the parts outside the CDR3, is SQTIHQWPATLVQPVGSPLSLECTVEGTSNPNLYWYRQAAGRGLQLLFYSVGIGQISSEVPQNLSASRPQDRQFILSSKKLLLSDSGFYLCAWSQTGSSYNSPLHFGNGTRLTVT.

CDR3 loop: CASSRIGGGEQYF. In DNA form, the CDR3 reads TGTGCCAGCAGCCGTATCGGGGGGGGCGAGCAGTACTTC. J is TRBJ2-7 and V is TRBV28; the match to TRBD2 covers 8 bases. J lost 6 bases, V lost 6 bases, and 7 bases had no gene match. The germline CDR1 and CDR2 sequences are MDHEN and SYDVKM. The CDR3 loop spans 13 amino acids.

In its sample, this clone was seen once. This chain uses TRBV19 with TRBJ2-3; no clear D gene. There are 12 residues in the CDR3. V was pared by 5 bases and J by 2 bases, with 5 bases between. The germline gives CDR1 LNHDA, CDR2 SQIVND (reference sequence). The CDR3 DNA is TGTGCCAGTAGTTATTCCACAGATACGCAGTATTTT. This translates into CASSYSTDTQYF.

V gene TRBV3-1 (or the pseudogene TRBV3-2) combines with J gene TRBJ2-3, with 11 bases aligning to TRBD1. Germline loops: CDR1 LGHDT, CDR2 YNNKEL (reference sequence). CDR3 length: 15 residues. V gave up 1 base and J gave up 6 bases; unmatched junction bases: 3. This chain's CDR3 is CASSQGTGGSDTQYF. In DNA, the CDR3 is TGTGCCAGCAGCCAAGGGACAGGGGGCTCGGATACGCAGTATTTT.

This chain links TRBV7-6 with TRBJ1-4; the D gene is possibly TRBD1 (6 bases). The CDR3 spans 16 residues. Germline CDR1 is SGHVS and CDR2 is FNYEAQ. The V end lost 5 bases, the J end lost 5 bases, and 18 bases lay between the germline ends. This chain's CDR3 is CASSPLPDSRNEKLFF. DNA of the CDR3: TGTGCCAGCAGCCCTCTCCCGGACAGCAGGAATGAAAAACTGTTTTTT.

The V and J genes are TRBV7-2 and TRBJ2-5; D may be TRBD1 (6 bases). The length of the CDR3 is 13 residues. Trimming cost V 5 bases and J 4 bases, with 11 bases left between them. Germline CDR1 and CDR2: SGHTA and FQGNSA. This CDR3 reads CASSNRVRETQYF. CDR3 DNA: TGTGCCAGCAGCAACAGGGTACGAGAGACCCAGTACTTC.

The chain carries TRBV3-1 (or the pseudogene TRBV3-2) and TRBJ1-2, with a possible D match to TRBD1 (6 bases). The ends were cut back, 1 base at V and 7 bases at J, with 10 bases in the middle. The CDR3 totals 13 residues. Germline lookup yields CDR1 LGHDT and CDR2 YNNKEL (reference sequence). CDR3 coding DNA: TGTGCCAGCAGCCAAGCCAGGGGCGCTGGCTACACCTTC. This sequence encodes CASSQARGAGYTF.

This chain connects TRBV7-8 to TRBJ2-2; a possible D gene is TRBD1 (5 bases). The V gene's germline CDR1 is SGHVS and CDR2 FQNEAQ. The CDR3 length is 13 residues. Trimming left V 5 bases short and J 6 bases short, with 10 bases between. CDR3 region: CASSPLRAGELFF. The DNA for the CDR3 is TGTGCCAGCAGCCCCCTCAGGGCCGGGGAGCTGTTTTTT.